The TCR beta chain described here comes from a study of cytomegalovirus exposure and HLA in healthy donors. This clone has more than one count but fewer than ten. Vbeta (60) and Jbeta (13) primers were used in the PCR. Repertoires were generated with immunoSEQ multiplex PCR, while TCRdb's copy carries only in-frame clones and drops some. The table shows about 160,000 clones, with 75% occurring only once. V was pared by 10 bases and J by 13 bases, with 22 bases between. The CDR3 totals 13 residues. CDR1 ENHRY and CDR2 SYGVKD come from the germline V gene. The sequenced sample was PBMCs. This TCR was recovered from a woman in her forties or fifties in good health and CMV-seropositive. The V gene is TRBV10-3, the J gene TRBJ1-4; a weak D match, TRBD1 (6 bases). This CDR3 reads CATSGEREMALFF. The CDR3 DNA follows: TGTGCCACCTCAGGGGAGCGAGAAATGGCACTGTTTTTT.